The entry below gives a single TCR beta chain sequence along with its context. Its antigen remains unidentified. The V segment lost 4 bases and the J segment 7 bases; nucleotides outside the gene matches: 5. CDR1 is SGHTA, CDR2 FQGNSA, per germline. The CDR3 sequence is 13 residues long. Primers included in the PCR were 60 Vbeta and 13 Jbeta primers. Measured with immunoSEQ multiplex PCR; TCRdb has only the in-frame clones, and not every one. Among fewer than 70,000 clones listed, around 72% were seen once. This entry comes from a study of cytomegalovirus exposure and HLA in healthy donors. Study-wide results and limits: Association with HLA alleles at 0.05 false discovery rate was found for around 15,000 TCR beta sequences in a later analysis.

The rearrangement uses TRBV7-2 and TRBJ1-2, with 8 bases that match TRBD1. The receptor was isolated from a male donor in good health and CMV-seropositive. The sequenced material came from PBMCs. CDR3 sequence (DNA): TGTGCCAGCAGCTCTGGACAGGGAGGTGGCTACACCTTC. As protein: CASSSGQGGGYTF.